One and the same sample provided the 26 T cell receptor beta chains below, sequenced in a study of blood T cell repertoires in COVID-19. The data were produced by immunoSEQ multiplex PCR, yet TCRdb's version contains in-frame clones alone and is incomplete. This sample has around 62,000 clones, with 88% found just once. The sequenced sample consisted of peripheral blood. All receptors come from a woman aged 55-75 years with COVID-19, enrolled during active disease.

This clone was seen just once. This chain uses TRBV10-3 with TRBJ1-5, with D hard to call. The CDR3 runs to 14 residues. V was shortened by 4 bases and J by 6 bases, with 13 bases between the two germline ends. CDR1 and CDR2 from the germline V gene are ENHRY and SYGVKD. The CDR3 sequence is CAISAERDFQPQHF. The CDR3 DNA is TGTGCCATCAGTGCCGAGAGGGATTTTCAGCCCCAGCATTTT.

The chain has TRBV5-1 and TRBJ1-4, with TRBD1 matching 8 bases. The CDR3 has 17 residues. From germline, CDR1 is SGHRS and CDR2 YFSETQ. After removal of 6 bases from V and 2 bases from J, the junction contained 12 bases not matched to a gene. This chain's CDR3 is CASKIGTNRGTNEKLFF. The DNA for the CDR3 is TGCGCCAGCAAGATCGGGACAAACAGGGGGACTAATGAAAAACTGTTTTTT.

The genes are TRBV6-5 and TRBJ1-1; D gene unclear. Looked up from germline, CDR1 is MNHEY and CDR2 is SVGAGI. CDR3 length equals 15 residues. V was trimmed by 0 bases and J by 12 bases, leaving 20 bases between them. CDR3 DNA: TGTGCCAGCAGTTACTCGAGGGCCCACCAAGGAGGGACTTTCTTT. Protein product: CASSYSRAHQGGTFF.

Comment on this clone: This sample also contains other DNA sequences that code for the same CDR3. The CDR3 nucleotides read TGTGCCAGCAGCTCTCGACAGGGTAGTTACGAGCAGTACTTC. Translated, it gives CASSSRQGSYEQYF. The genes are TRBV7-2 and TRBJ2-7, with TRBD1 matching 7 bases. CDR3 size: 14 residues. The V and J ends lost 4 bases and 4 bases, in that order; junction bases with no gene match: 7. Germline CDR1 reads SGHTA; CDR2 reads FQGNSA.

This chain uses TRBV5-1 with TRBJ1-1; possible D gene TRBD1, 6 bases. V lost 3 bases and J lost 4, with 10 bases in between. The germline V gene encodes CDR1 SGHRS and CDR2 YFSETQ. The CDR3 is 13 amino acids. In DNA, the CDR3 is TGCGCCAGCAGCTGGGGACAAAGCACTGAAGCTTTCTTT. This gives the protein CASSWGQSTEAFF. The variable domain in full, with the rest retrieved from reference TRBV5-1 and TRBJ1-1, is KAGVTQTPRYLIKTRGQQVTLSCSPISGHRSVSWYQQTPGQGLQFLFEYFSETQRNKGNFPGRFSGRQFSNSRSEMNVSTLELGDSALYLCASSWGQSTEAFFGQGTRLTVV.

The rearrangement links TRBV12-3 or TRBV12-4 to TRBJ2-5, with 11 bases fitting TRBD2. The ends lost 8 bases at V and 9 bases at J; junction bases unmatched: 8. There are 13 residues in the CDR3. CDR3 sequence: CASGLAGGSAQYF. The CDR3 DNA reads TGTGCCAGCGGCCTAGCGGGGGGCTCGGCCCAGTACTTC.

The V gene is TRBV6-2 or TRBV6-3, the J gene TRBJ2-7, with D tentatively TRBD1 (5 bases). V lost 5 bases and J 5 bases, leaving 10 bases between the germline ends. This CDR3 has 12 amino acids. Germline V gives CDR1 MNHEY, CDR2 SVGEGT. The CDR3 region is CASSPLDNEQYF. CDR3 DNA: TGTGCCAGCAGTCCACTGGACAACGAGCAGTACTTC.

In this sample, this clone turned up once. The chain uses TRBV5-1 and TRBJ2-2, with 9 bases fitting TRBD1. Germline V lookup: CDR1 SGHRS, CDR2 YFSETQ. The trim removed 0 bases at V and 4 bases at J, leaving 10 bases unmatched. The CDR3 extends over 18 amino acids. The CDR3 protein is CASSLAASGQGLTGELFF. The DNA for the CDR3 is TGCGCCAGCAGCTTGGCCGCGTCGGGACAGGGCCTCACCGGGGAGCTGTTTTTT.

The J gene is TRBJ1-1, the V gene TRBV28; 8 positions agree with TRBD1. Germline-derived CDR1 and CDR2 are MDHEN and SYDVKM. With 4 bases clipped from V and 6 bases from J, the junction kept 7 bases outside the gene matches. The CDR3 consists of 14 residues. CDR3 in amino acids: CASSYPDRASEAFF. CDR3 bases: TGTGCCAGCAGTTACCCGGACAGGGCATCTGAAGCTTTCTTT.

The chain carries TRBV11-3 and TRBJ1-6; no reliable D call. The CDR3 length is 13 residues. Germline loops: CDR1 SGHNT, CDR2 YENEEA. Trimming removed 5 bases from V and 6 bases from J, with 8 bases in between. The CDR3 protein is CASSQRGNSPLHF. In DNA form, the CDR3 reads TGTGCCAGCAGCCAACGGGGTAATTCACCCCTCCACTTT.

The chain joins TRBV7-9 to TRBJ2-1; D uncertain. V was trimmed by 1 base and J by 6 bases, leaving 10 bases between them. This CDR3 region has 14 residues. The germline CDR1 and CDR2 sequences are SEHNR and FQNEAQ (reference sequence). This CDR3 is CASSLGGPGNEQFF. The CDR3 DNA sequence: TGTGCCAGCAGCTTAGGCGGCCCCGGCAATGAGCAGTTCTTC.

This clone was counted only a few times. This chain uses TRBV7-6 with TRBJ1-2; D is possibly TRBD1 (5 bases). The CDR3 has 15 residues. Per the germline V gene, CDR1 is SGHVS and CDR2 is FNYEAQ. V shed 1 base and J shed 5 bases, with 14 bases lying between them. The CDR3 nucleotides are TGTGCCAGCAGCTTAGGAGTAGGGGCCCAGTATGGCTACACCTTC. Translation gives CASSLGVGAQYGYTF.

The chain joins TRBV7-6 to TRBJ1-5, with a weak D call TRBD1 (6 bases). Germline V gene lookup returns CDR1 SGHVS and CDR2 FNYEAQ. Trimming cost V 8 bases and J 7 bases, with 15 bases left between them. This CDR3 contains 13 residues. This CDR3 is CASSPGGWQPQHF. The DNA of the CDR3 is TGTGCCAGCTCCCCGGGGGGCTGGCAGCCCCAGCATTTT.

The chain carries TRBV11-2 and TRBJ2-1, with a tentative D call TRBD2 (6 bases). The CDR3 length is 12 residues. CDR1 is SGHAT and CDR2 is FQNNGV in the germline V gene. V was shortened by 5 bases and J by 7 bases, with 9 bases between the two germline ends. The CDR3 DNA is TGTGCCAGCAGCGTGCGGGGAAATGAGCAGTTCTTC. Its translation is CASSVRGNEQFF. The entire variable domain, with the rest obtained from reference TRBV11-2 and TRBJ2-1, is as follows: EAGVAQSPRYKIIEKRQSVAFWCNPISGHATLYWYQQILGQGPKLLIQFQNNGVVDDSQLPKDRFSAERLKGVDSTLKIQPAKLEDSAVYLCASSVRGNEQFFGPGTRLTVL.

The J gene is TRBJ2-2, the V gene TRBV6-5; the D gene is possibly TRBD2 (5 bases). Germline loops: CDR1 MNHEY, CDR2 SVGAGI. CDR3 length: 14 residues. Trimming cost V 2 bases and J 8 bases, with 12 bases left between them. In nucleotides, the CDR3 is TGTGCCAGCAGTTACGGTCTAGCTTCAGGGGAGCTGTTTTTT. Translating it yields CASSYGLASGELFF.

The chain combines TRBV24-1 with TRBJ2-7, with D perhaps TRBD1 (7 bases). The CDR3 is made up of 15 amino acids. The germline CDR1 and CDR2 sequences are KGHDR and SFDVKD. Trimming shortened V by 4 bases and J by 5 bases, and 17 bases separated the two germline ends. The CDR3 DNA is TGTGCCACCAGTGAGCGCAGGGGGGTATTGGACGAGCAGTACTTC. It yields the protein CATSERRGVLDEQYF.

The gene calls are TRBV29-1 and TRBJ1-3, with TRBD1 matching 8 bases. The CDR3 is 13 residues long. The germline CDR1 and CDR2 sequences are SQVTM and ANQGSEA. After removal of 7 bases from V and 0 bases from J, the junction contained 2 bases not matched to a gene. CDR3 DNA sequence: TGCAGCGGACAGGGGACCTCTGGAAACACCATATATTTT. Its protein is CSGQGTSGNTIYF.

This clone has a handful of counts. This chain joins TRBV27 and TRBJ1-5, with 8 bases aligning to TRBD1. Germline CDR1 reads MNHEY; CDR2 reads SMNVEV (reference sequence). The CDR3 is 14 amino acids. After removal of 8 bases from V and 3 bases from J, the junction contained 6 bases not matched to a gene. CDR3 amino acids: CASGDRLFNQPQHF. The DNA for the CDR3 is TGTGCCAGCGGGGACAGGCTATTCAATCAGCCCCAGCATTTT.

The chain links TRBV7-8 to TRBJ1-2; D possibly corresponds to TRBD1 (5 bases). This CDR3 spans 18 amino acids. Trimming pared 1 base from V and 0 bases from J, leaving 18 bases between. In germline, CDR1 is SGHVS, CDR2 FQNEAQ. The CDR3 DNA reads TGTGCCAGCAGCTTAGTTGTAGGCAGGGACTACGCTAACTATGGCTACACCTTC. Translated: CASSLVVGRDYANYGYTF.

The chain has TRBV5-4 and TRBJ2-3; 11 bases match TRBD2. V dropped 1 base and J dropped 4; count of bases not matched to a gene: 8. Germline CDR1 is SGHNT and CDR2 is YYREEE (reference sequence). The CDR3 consists of 17 residues. CDR3 sequence (DNA): TGTGCCAGCAGCTTGATGGCTAGCGGGAGGATGTCAGATACGCAGTATTTT. Residues: CASSLMASGRMSDTQYF.

The chain is built from TRBV18 and TRBJ2-1; the match to TRBD1 covers 7 bases. Germline V gene data show CDR1 as KGHSH and CDR2 as LQKENI. The CDR3 length is 14 residues. With V trimmed by 5 bases and J by 7 bases, 8 bases remained unmatched. The CDR3 DNA follows: TGTGCCAGCTCAGGGCAGGGGGTGAGGAATGAGCAGTTCTTC. This gives the protein CASSGQGVRNEQFF.

The J gene is TRBJ2-7, the V gene TRBV4-3, with a tentative D call TRBD2 (6 bases). V was cut by 3 bases and J by 1 base, with 10 bases left in between. This CDR3 spans 14 amino acids. The V gene's germline CDR1 is LGHNA and CDR2 YSLEER. CDR3 coding DNA: TGCGCCAGCAGCCATTGGGCGGGGTCCTACGAGCAGTACTTC. Protein product: CASSHWAGSYEQYF.

This chain connects TRBV4-3 to TRBJ1-2; D is unresolved. The germline V gene encodes CDR1 LGHNA and CDR2 YSLEER. V was cut by 0 bases and J by 7 bases, with 21 bases left in between. The CDR3 length is 17 residues. The CDR3 loop is CASSQDWPPGSGRGYTF. Written as DNA, the CDR3 is TGCGCCAGCAGCCAAGATTGGCCTCCAGGAAGCGGCCGTGGCTACACCTTC.

This CDR3 reads CASSSLGGAGSNEQFF. DNA of the CDR3: TGTGCCAGCAGCTCCCTCGGGGGGGCGGGTTCCAATGAGCAGTTCTTC. The chain couples TRBV6-2 or TRBV6-3 to TRBJ2-1, with TRBD2 matching 8 bases. The germline CDR1 and CDR2 sequences are MNHEY and SVGEGT. The trim removed 6 bases at V and 6 bases at J, leaving 13 bases unmatched. This CDR3 region has 16 residues.

This chain joins TRBV6-5 and TRBJ2-5; D unclear. Germline V gene data show CDR1 as MNHEY and CDR2 as SVGAGI. V lost 0 bases and J 5 bases, leaving 13 bases between the germline ends. The CDR3 has 15 residues. The CDR3 nucleotides read TGTGCCAGCAGTTACTCCGCGGCGGTCGGGGAGACCCAGTACTTC. As protein: CASSYSAAVGETQYF.

The chain is built from TRBV28 and TRBJ1-1, with 8 bases that match TRBD1. The CDR3 spans 14 residues. V lost 5 bases and J lost 4; bases outside the gene matches: 6. The germline V gene has CDR1 MDHEN and CDR2 SYDVKM. CDR3 nucleotides: TGTGCCAGCAGTACCGACAGGGGAAGCACTGAAGCTTTCTTT. It specifies CASSTDRGSTEAFF.